The rows below give T cell receptor beta chains drawn from one sample of a study of blood T cells in healthy people across ages. TCRdb itself ran the 5' RACE reads through MiXCR, one entry per CDR3 protein. The sample gives hundreds of thousands of distinct CDR3 sequences, roughly 34% of which show up once; 13% is in the top ten. Specimen: blood. The source of these receptors is a man aged 18 to 29 in good health. CDR3s include the opening cysteine and the closing phenylalanine or tryptophan. Fields, in order: CDR3 DNA, CDR3 protein, CDR3 length, J gene, D gene, V gene, clone size. The D gene is left open where the match is weak. Not every row has a clone size; where given, it reads once, few, many or a size class.

CDR3 DNA: TGTGCCAGCAGCAATCACCCAGACAGGGCAAGTAATTCACCCCTCCACTTT
CDR3 protein: CASSNHPDRASNSPLHF
CDR3 length: 17
J gene: TRBJ1-6
D gene: TRBD1
V gene: TRBV7-2
clone size: .

CDR3 DNA: TGTGCCAGCTTAGGGACCACAGGGAACACTGAAGCTTTCTTT
CDR3 protein: CASLGTTGNTEAFF
CDR3 length: 14
J gene: TRBJ1-1
D gene: .
V gene: TRBV6-5
clone size: .

CDR3 DNA: TGTGCCAGCAGTTCCGAACCGGGACTTCACTACAATGAGCAGTTCTTC
CDR3 protein: CASSSEPGLHYNEQFF
CDR3 length: 16
J gene: TRBJ2-1
D gene: .
V gene: TRBV12-3/TRBV12-4
clone size: few

CDR3 DNA: TGTGCCAGCAGCCCCCCGAGACTAGACACATATACGCGCGGGGATACGCAGTATTTT
CDR3 protein: CASSPPRLDTYTRGDTQYF
CDR3 length: 19
J gene: TRBJ2-3
D gene: .
V gene: TRBV7-9
clone size: few

CDR3 DNA: TGTGCCAGCAGCACCGACCGGGACTATGTTTCCCAAGAGACCCAGTACTTC
CDR3 protein: CASSTDRDYVSQETQYF
CDR3 length: 17
J gene: TRBJ2-5
D gene: TRBD2
V gene: TRBV5-4
clone size: .

CDR3 DNA: TGTGCCAGCAGCGTCGGCTCAACTGGCAGCTCCTACGAGCAGTACTTC
CDR3 protein: CASSVGSTGSSYEQYF
CDR3 length: 16
J gene: TRBJ2-7
D gene: .
V gene: TRBV9
clone size: many

CDR3 DNA: TGTGCCATCAGTCGAGGCCCGACCTGGGCTAATGAAAAACTGTTTTTT
CDR3 protein: CAISRGPTWANEKLFF
CDR3 length: 16
J gene: TRBJ1-4
D gene: .
V gene: TRBV10-3
clone size: .

CDR3 DNA: TGTGCCAGCAGGAGGGTAACTGGAAACACCATATATTTT
CDR3 protein: CASRRVTGNTIYF
CDR3 length: 13
J gene: TRBJ1-3
D gene: .
V gene: TRBV6-5
clone size: .

CDR3 DNA: TGTGCCAGCAGTTTAGCGAGGCCCTACGAGCAGTACTTC
CDR3 protein: CASSLARPYEQYF
CDR3 length: 13
J gene: TRBJ2-7
D gene: .
V gene: TRBV12-3/TRBV12-4
clone size: many

CDR3 DNA: TGCAGTGCCGGGCGGACAGGGAAGAATGAGCAGTACTTC
CDR3 protein: CSAGRTGKNEQYF
CDR3 length: 13
J gene: TRBJ2-5
D gene: TRBD1
V gene: TRBV29-1
clone size: .

CDR3 DNA: TGTGCCAGCAGCCTCCTTAGGGGTGGTGAAAAACTGTTTTTT
CDR3 protein: CASSLLRGGEKLFF
CDR3 length: 14
J gene: TRBJ1-4
D gene: .
V gene: TRBV7-2
clone size: few

CDR3 DNA: TGCGCCAGCAGCCGGCTGCCGACAAGGGAGGCTTCCACAGATACGCAGTATTTT
CDR3 protein: CASSRLPTREASTDTQYF
CDR3 length: 18
J gene: TRBJ2-3
D gene: .
V gene: TRBV5-1
clone size: few

CDR3 DNA: TGCAGTGCTGGACGTTACGTAGAGACCCAGTACTTC
CDR3 protein: CSAGRYVETQYF
CDR3 length: 12
J gene: TRBJ2-5
D gene: .
V gene: TRBV20-1
clone size: many

CDR3 DNA: TGCGCCAGCAGCAATGGACGGGCCTATGGCTACACCTTC
CDR3 protein: CASSNGRAYGYTF
CDR3 length: 13
J gene: TRBJ1-2
D gene: .
V gene: TRBV5-1
clone size: .

CDR3 DNA: TGTGCCAGCAGCCTGTCCTCCAGGAGGGTAAAGACCCAGTACTTC
CDR3 protein: CASSLSSRRVKTQYF
CDR3 length: 15
J gene: TRBJ2-5
D gene: .
V gene: TRBV7-9
clone size: many

CDR3 DNA: TGCAGCGGGAGGGGTACCGGGGAGCTGTTTTTT
CDR3 protein: CSGRGTGELFF
CDR3 length: 11
J gene: TRBJ2-2
D gene: .
V gene: TRBV29-1
clone size: few

CDR3 DNA: TGTGCCAGCAGCTCGGTCTTCGGGGAAACCGGCGACGAGCAGTACTTC
CDR3 protein: CASSSVFGETGDEQYF
CDR3 length: 16
J gene: TRBJ2-7
D gene: .
V gene: TRBV5-8
clone size: .

CDR3 DNA: TGTGCCAGCCTCGGGGGGCGACCAGATACGCAGTATTTT
CDR3 protein: CASLGGRPDTQYF
CDR3 length: 13
J gene: TRBJ2-3
D gene: .
V gene: TRBV12-3/TRBV12-4
clone size: .

CDR3 DNA: TGTGCCAGCAGCTTCTACGACGAGCAGTACTTC
CDR3 protein: CASSFYDEQYF
CDR3 length: 11
J gene: TRBJ2-7
D gene: .
V gene: TRBV2
clone size: .

CDR3 DNA: TGTGCCTGGAGTGTAGGGAACAGGCACAGGACCCAGTACTTC
CDR3 protein: CAWSVGNRHRTQYF
CDR3 length: 14
J gene: TRBJ2-5
D gene: .
V gene: TRBV30
clone size: few

CDR3 DNA: TGTGCTAGCAGCTCGCGCCCGGGGACTGAAGCTTTCTTT
CDR3 protein: CASSSRPGTEAFF
CDR3 length: 13
J gene: TRBJ1-1
D gene: .
V gene: TRBV7-7
clone size: few

CDR3 DNA: TGTGCCAGCAGCCATTCAGGACTAGCTACCCACGAGCAGTACTTC
CDR3 protein: CASSHSGLATHEQYF
CDR3 length: 15
J gene: TRBJ2-7
D gene: TRBD2
V gene: TRBV3-1
clone size: few

CDR3 DNA: TGCGCCAGCACACAGCCGAGACAGTTCTACGAGCAGTACTTC
CDR3 protein: CASTQPRQFYEQYF
CDR3 length: 14
J gene: TRBJ2-7
D gene: .
V gene: TRBV4-3
clone size: many

CDR3 DNA: TGTGCCAGCAGTCGGACAGGGGGCTACACTGAAGCTTTCTTT
CDR3 protein: CASSRTGGYTEAFF
CDR3 length: 14
J gene: TRBJ1-1
D gene: TRBD1
V gene: TRBV27
clone size: few

CDR3 DNA: TGTGCCATCAGACAGGACAGGGGAGGTGAGCAGTTCTTC
CDR3 protein: CAIRQDRGGEQFF
CDR3 length: 13
J gene: TRBJ2-1
D gene: TRBD1
V gene: TRBV10-3
clone size: .

CDR3 DNA: TGTGCCAGCAGTTTACAGAACACTGAAGCTTTCTTT
CDR3 protein: CASSLQNTEAFF
CDR3 length: 12
J gene: TRBJ1-1
D gene: .
V gene: TRBV27
clone size: few

CDR3 DNA: TGTGCCAGCAGTGTGTCGGACAGGGAGGGGGAGGCTGATGGCTACACCTTC
CDR3 protein: CASSVSDREGEADGYTF
CDR3 length: 17
J gene: TRBJ1-2
D gene: TRBD1
V gene: TRBV2
clone size: .

CDR3 DNA: TGCAGTGCCCCCGGGACAGTTTACAATGAGCAGTTCTTC
CDR3 protein: CSAPGTVYNEQFF
CDR3 length: 13
J gene: TRBJ2-1
D gene: TRBD1
V gene: TRBV20-1
clone size: .

CDR3 DNA: TGCGCCAGCAGCTCGGAGGATTTCCACAATGAGCAGTTCTTC
CDR3 protein: CASSSEDFHNEQFF
CDR3 length: 14
J gene: TRBJ2-1
D gene: .
V gene: TRBV5-1
clone size: .

CDR3 DNA: TGTGCCAGCAGCCCCGAAGGGACAGCATCGAACACTGAAGCTTTCTTT
CDR3 protein: CASSPEGTASNTEAFF
CDR3 length: 16
J gene: TRBJ1-1
D gene: TRBD1
V gene: TRBV7-3
clone size: few

CDR3 DNA: TGTGCCAGCAATATAGGGGCGGGTCAGAACACTGAAGCTTTCTTT
CDR3 protein: CASNIGAGQNTEAFF
CDR3 length: 15
J gene: TRBJ1-1
D gene: .
V gene: TRBV12-3/TRBV12-4
clone size: few

CDR3 DNA: TGCGCCAGCAGCGCCGGGACAGATAGATGGAACATTCAGTACTTC
CDR3 protein: CASSAGTDRWNIQYF
CDR3 length: 15
J gene: TRBJ2-4
D gene: TRBD1
V gene: TRBV5-1
clone size: .

CDR3 DNA: TGTGCCAGCAGTTGCGGATTCACCAATGAGCAGTTCTTC
CDR3 protein: CASSCGFTNEQFF
CDR3 length: 13
J gene: TRBJ2-1
D gene: .
V gene: TRBV12-3/TRBV12-4
clone size: .

CDR3 DNA: TGTGTCAGCAGCCCCGTCATCCAAGCGGAGAGCACAGATACGCAGTATTTT
CDR3 protein: CVSSPVIQAESTDTQYF
CDR3 length: 17
J gene: TRBJ2-3
D gene: .
V gene: TRBV12-3/TRBV12-4
clone size: .

CDR3 DNA: TGTGCCAGTAGCTTGGGTAGGGACGATGAAAAACTGTTTTTT
CDR3 protein: CASSLGRDDEKLFF
CDR3 length: 14
J gene: TRBJ1-4
D gene: .
V gene: TRBV7-9
clone size: .

CDR3 DNA: TGCAGTGCTAGAGATCGACTAGCGGGGGGATACTACGCGAATGAGCAGTTCTTC
CDR3 protein: CSARDRLAGGYYANEQFF
CDR3 length: 18
J gene: TRBJ2-1
D gene: TRBD2
V gene: TRBV20-1
clone size: .

CDR3 DNA: TGTGCCAGCAGTCGGATCGGTGAAAAACTGTTTTTT
CDR3 protein: CASSRIGEKLFF
CDR3 length: 12
J gene: TRBJ1-4
D gene: .
V gene: TRBV2
clone size: few

CDR3 DNA: TGTGCCAGCAGCCAAGATTTAGCGCGGCTCACAGATACGCAGTATTTT
CDR3 protein: CASSQDLARLTDTQYF
CDR3 length: 16
J gene: TRBJ2-3
D gene: .
V gene: TRBV14
clone size: few

CDR3 DNA: TGTGCCAGCAGTGGGACCTCGGACACTGAAGCTTTCTTT
CDR3 protein: CASSGTSDTEAFF
CDR3 length: 13
J gene: TRBJ1-1
D gene: .
V gene: TRBV6-2/TRBV6-3
clone size: .

CDR3 DNA: TGTGCCAGTCAGACAGGGAATGTGGAAGGCTACACCTTC
CDR3 protein: CASQTGNVEGYTF
CDR3 length: 13
J gene: TRBJ1-2
D gene: TRBD1
V gene: TRBV6-2/TRBV6-3
clone size: few

CDR3 DNA: TGTGCCAGCAGGGAGGGGGCGAGAGAAAAACTGTTTTTT
CDR3 protein: CASREGAREKLFF
CDR3 length: 13
J gene: TRBJ1-4
D gene: TRBD1
V gene: TRBV2
clone size: few

CDR3 DNA: TGCGCCAGCAGCCAAGAGGGGGGACAGGGTATTAATGAGCAGTTCTTC
CDR3 protein: CASSQEGGQGINEQFF
CDR3 length: 16
J gene: TRBJ2-1
D gene: TRBD1
V gene: TRBV4-3
clone size: .

CDR3 DNA: TGTGCCAGCAGGGCCAGGTTTCTTACCGGGGAGCTGTTTTTT
CDR3 protein: CASRARFLTGELFF
CDR3 length: 14
J gene: TRBJ2-2
D gene: .
V gene: TRBV2
clone size: .

CDR3 DNA: TGTGCCAGCAGCAAAGAGGGCCGGTATAATTCACCCCTCCACTTT
CDR3 protein: CASSKEGRYNSPLHF
CDR3 length: 15
J gene: TRBJ1-6
D gene: .
V gene: TRBV21-1
clone size: few

CDR3 DNA: TGTGCCAGCAGTTCCTCAAGGGGCCTCCATGGCTACACCTTC
CDR3 protein: CASSSSRGLHGYTF
CDR3 length: 14
J gene: TRBJ1-2
D gene: .
V gene: TRBV6-5
clone size: .

CDR3 DNA: TGCGCCAGCAGCTTGGACGCCGAACGATACGAAAAACTGTTTTTT
CDR3 protein: CASSLDAERYEKLFF
CDR3 length: 15
J gene: TRBJ1-4
D gene: .
V gene: TRBV5-1
clone size: few